What follows are 19 T cell receptor beta chains derived from one specimen sequenced in a study of blood T cell repertoires in COVID-19. Measured with immunoSEQ multiplex PCR; TCRdb has only the in-frame clones, and not every one. The sample has roughly 300,000 clones, approximately 90% seen once; the top ten hold 2.3%. The sample comprised PBMCs or T cells enriched from blood (not recorded which). The receptors here all came from a woman aged 40 to 50 with acute COVID-19.

This chain uses TRBV7-9 with TRBJ1-4; 8 bases agree with TRBD1. CDR3 size: 14 residues. The germline V gene encodes CDR1 SEHNR and CDR2 FQNEAQ (reference sequence). J was trimmed by 6 bases and V by 1 base; bases with no gene match: 1. This CDR3 is CASSLVGQDEKLFF. The CDR3 DNA reads as TGTGCCAGCAGCTTAGTGGGACAGGATGAAAAACTGTTTTTT.

The chain links TRBV6-5 to TRBJ1-6; D gene uncertain. This CDR3 is 15 amino acids long. CDR1 MNHEY and CDR2 SVGAGI come from the germline V gene. With 6 bases removed from V and 10 bases from J, the gap between germline ends came to 19 bases. The DNA for the CDR3 is TGTGCCAGCAGGGTAATCCCTGGGTCTAGCTCACCCCTCCACTTT. This gives the protein CASRVIPGSSSPLHF.

A word on this clone: A junction end diverges from the germline sequence, so it may reflect a read error. V gene TRBV7-7 combines with J gene TRBJ2-3; 7 nucleotides align to TRBD1. CDR1 is SSHAT, CDR2 FNYEAQ, per germline (reference sequence). This CDR3 comprises 15 residues. This CDR3 is CASSPGQTSTDTQYF. The CDR3 DNA reads TGTGCTAGCAGCCCGGGACAGACAAGCACAGATACGCAGTATTTT.

V is TRBV11-3 and J is TRBJ2-3, with D tentatively TRBD2 (6 bases). The CDR3 has 15 residues. Germline V gene data show CDR1 as SGHNT and CDR2 as YENEEA. Trimming pared 2 bases from V and 1 base from J, leaving 10 bases between. CDR3 region: CASSLSGPGTDTQYF. The CDR3 nucleotides read TGTGCCAGCAGCTTAAGCGGGCCCGGCACAGATACGCAGTATTTT.

The chain uses TRBV15 and TRBJ2-5; TRBD1 matches at 10 bases. Germline V gene sequence: CDR1 LNHNV, CDR2 YYDKDF (reference sequence). Germline trimming cut 0 bases from V and 4 bases from J; bases unmatched to any gene: 5. CDR3 length equals 16 residues. The CDR3 region is CATSREGQGQGETQYF. The CDR3 coding sequence is TGTGCCACCAGCAGAGAGGGACAGGGGCAGGGAGAGACCCAGTACTTC.

The V and J genes are TRBV18 and TRBJ1-1; D might be TRBD1 (6 bases). Germline lookup yields CDR1 KGHSH and CDR2 LQKENI. V shed 1 base and J shed 1 base, with 13 bases lying between them. The CDR3 loop spans 16 amino acids. In nucleotides, the CDR3 is TGTGCCAGCTCACCACAGCCGCCCAGGGGGAACACTGAAGCTTTCTTT. Residues: CASSPQPPRGNTEAFF.

This clone was observed a single time. V gene TRBV6-6 combines with J gene TRBJ1-2, with TRBD1 matching over 7 bases. Germline-derived CDR1 and CDR2 are MNHNY and SVGAGI (reference sequence). Germline trimming cut 7 bases from V and 5 bases from J; bases unmatched to any gene: 10. The CDR3 covers 14 residues. This CDR3 is CASKEGGLGYGYTF. In DNA form, the CDR3 reads TGTGCCAGCAAAGAAGGGGGCCTTGGGTATGGCTACACCTTC.

This clone has only one observation. The junction departs from germline at one end; a sequencing error may be responsible. The chain combines TRBV4-3 with TRBJ2-7, with D possibly being TRBD1 (6 bases). The germline V gene has CDR1 LGHNA and CDR2 YSLEER. The CDR3 covers 14 residues. The CDR3 loop reads CASSQVKVRQAPEF. The CDR3, as DNA: TGCGCCAGCAGCCAAGTTAAGGTTAGACAGGCGCCTGAGTTC.

This clone was found a few times. V is TRBV7-9 and J is TRBJ1-6; D call uncertain. CDR3 length: 12 amino acids. The V gene's germline CDR1 is SEHNR and CDR2 FQNEAQ (reference sequence). Trimming took off 3 bases at V and 13 bases at J, with 10 bases between the two ends. CDR3 sequence (DNA): TGTGCCAGCAGCTTCCCGTCAGGCCCCCTCCACTTT. It is translated as CASSFPSGPLHF.

This clone is a singleton in its sample. The rearrangement joins TRBV2 to TRBJ1-1; D not resolved. The ends were cut back, 8 bases at V and 6 bases at J, with 13 bases in the middle. Germline loops: CDR1 SNHLY, CDR2 FYNNEI. The CDR3 length is 12 residues. This CDR3 reads CASRLWVAEAFF. CDR3 in DNA: TGTGCCAGCCGACTGTGGGTGGCTGAAGCTTTCTTT.

In this sample, this clone turned up once. The chain employs TRBV18 and TRBJ2-1; 8 nucleotides agree with TRBD1. The length of the CDR3 is 15 residues. The germline V gene encodes CDR1 KGHSH and CDR2 LQKENI. V gave up 3 bases and J gave up 7 bases; unmatched junction bases: 8. CDR3 region: CASSPRGQVENEQFF. The CDR3 region has the DNA TGTGCCAGCTCACCCAGGGGACAGGTGGAAAATGAGCAGTTCTTC.

This clone was seen only once. The chain has TRBV5-1 and TRBJ1-6, with a tentative D call TRBD1 (5 bases). Trimming removed 0 bases from V and 9 bases from J, with 13 bases in between. The germline V gene encodes CDR1 SGHRS and CDR2 YFSETQ. This CDR3 has 15 residues. CDR3 sequence: CASSLEGALGSPLHF. The CDR3 coding sequence is TGCGCCAGCAGCTTGGAAGGGGCCCTCGGTTCACCCCTCCACTTT.

J is TRBJ1-2 and V is TRBV21-1; the table's D call of TRBD1 was not tested on the DNA. TRBV21-1 is a pseudogene segment. This CDR3 region has 17 residues. This CDR3 is CASSKWRDRRNHYGYTF. The CDR3 DNA follows: TGTGCCAGCAGCAAATGGAGGGACAGGCGTAATCACTATGGCTACACCTTC.

V usage is TRBV7-3 and J usage is TRBJ1-2, with D perhaps matching TRBD1 (5 bases). V was clipped by 0 bases and J by 6 bases, with 8 bases between them. The CDR3 is 13 amino acids. CDR1 is SGHTA and CDR2 is FQGTGA in the germline V gene. Here the CDR3 reads CASSLTPGNGYTF. CDR3 bases: TGTGCCAGCAGCTTAACCCCAGGGAATGGCTACACCTTC.

This chain uses TRBV15 with TRBJ1-4; D is uncertain. This CDR3 contains 16 residues. The V and J ends lost 1 base and 2 bases respectively, with 11 bases between them. The germline gives CDR1 LNHNV, CDR2 YYDKDF (reference sequence). CDR3 residues: CATSRAAGMTNEKLFF. CDR3 in DNA: TGTGCCACCAGCAGAGCTGCCGGGATGACTAATGAAAAACTGTTTTTT.

V usage is TRBV5-6 and J usage is TRBJ1-2, with D uncertain. Germline V lookup: CDR1 SGHDT, CDR2 YYEEEE. V lost 1 base and J lost 4, with 8 bases in between. The CDR3 is 13 residues long. In nucleotides, the CDR3 is TGTGCCAGCAGCTTGTGGTCGGGCTATGGCTACACCTTC. This codes for CASSLWSGYGYTF.

The V gene is TRBV7-2, the J gene TRBJ2-3; 12 bases match TRBD2. The CDR3 runs 15 residues. Germline loops: CDR1 SGHTA, CDR2 FQGNSA. Trimming at V came to 1 base and at J to 6 bases, leaving 2 bases not matched to a gene. The CDR3 here is CASSLVGTSGDTQYF. The CDR3 coding sequence is TGTGCCAGCAGCTTAGTAGGGACTAGCGGGGATACGCAGTATTTT.

This chain joins TRBV5-6 and TRBJ2-3, with 7 bases that match TRBD2. This CDR3 comprises 15 residues. Germline V gives CDR1 SGHDT, CDR2 YYEEEE. The trim removed 3 bases at V and 5 bases at J, leaving 9 bases unmatched. The CDR3 loop is CASSSRATGGDTQYF. DNA of the CDR3: TGTGCCAGCAGCTCTAGAGCAACGGGAGGAGATACGCAGTATTTT.

This sequence joins TRBV19 and TRBJ1-1, with 8 positions matching TRBD1. J was trimmed by 1 base and V by 5 bases; bases with no gene match: 3. This CDR3 region has 14 residues. Germline V CDR1 and CDR2: LNHDA, SQIVND (reference sequence). The CDR3: CASSRGQENTEAFF. The CDR3 coding sequence is TGTGCCAGTAGTCGGGGACAGGAGAACACTGAAGCTTTCTTT. Looking up the rest from reference TRBV19 and TRBJ1-1 gives the full variable domain: DGGITQSPKYLFRKEGQNVTLSCEQNLNHDAMYWYRQDPGQGLRLIYYSQIVNDFQKGDIAEGYSVSREKKESFPLTVTSAQKNPTAFYLCASSRGQENTEAFFGQGTRLTVV.